This TCR beta chain is from a study of blood T cell repertoires in COVID-19. Whole-study context: Samples of COVID-19 (acute and convalescent) were obtained from the United States, Italy and Spain.

Measured with immunoSEQ multiplex PCR; TCRdb has only the in-frame clones, and not every one. The sample yields about 160,000 clones, more than 75% seen once. CDR3 length equals 15 residues. Germline CDR1 is MNHEY and CDR2 is SVGAGI. Trimming removed 2 bases from V and 3 bases from J; junction bases left unmatched: 5. This TCR was sampled from a woman aged 50 to 65 with COVID-19, enrolled during active disease. Sequenced: peripheral blood. The chain joins TRBV6-5 to TRBJ2-7, with 9 nucleotides matching TRBD1. This CDR3 reads CASSYGDRGGYEQYF. For the CDR3, the DNA is TGTGCCAGCAGTTACGGTGACAGGGGGGGCTACGAGCAGTACTTC.